These 9 T cell receptor beta chains were sequenced from one sample in a study of blood T cell repertoires in COVID-19. Sequenced by immunoSEQ multiplex PCR; TCRdb stores in-frame clones only, minus some. The table has 68,000 or so clones, 70% to 90% seen once; the top ten hold around 3.6%. The sample taken for sequencing was peripheral blood. Source of these receptors: a woman in her forties or fifties with COVID-19, enrolled during active disease.

The chain couples TRBV11-3 to TRBJ2-1; the match to TRBD2 covers 7 bases. The CDR3 contains 15 residues. Trimming at V came to 6 bases and at J to 7 bases, leaving 12 bases not matched to a gene. Germline-derived CDR1 and CDR2 are SGHNT and YENEEA. CDR3 DNA: TGTGCCAGCAGTCGGGCGGGAGATTCAGGGAATGAGCAGTTCTTC. It codes for CASSRAGDSGNEQFF.

J is TRBJ2-1 and V is TRBV9, with D possibly being TRBD1 (7 bases). The CDR3 covers 16 residues. V dropped 3 bases and J dropped 5 bases, with 18 bases sitting between them. Germline V gives CDR1 SGDLS, CDR2 YYNGEE. This chain's CDR3 is CASSETTGRGDNEQFF. CDR3 nucleotide sequence: TGTGCCAGCAGCGAAACGACAGGGCGGGGAGACAATGAGCAGTTCTTC.

V usage is TRBV30 and J usage is TRBJ1-5, with TRBD1 identical over 11 bases. Unmatched junction bases numbered 3, after V lost 5 bases and J lost 3 bases. This CDR3 comprises 14 residues. The germline V gene has CDR1 GTSNPN and CDR2 SVGIG (reference sequence). The CDR3 is CAWAGQGANQPQHF. The CDR3 DNA reads TGTGCCTGGGCCGGACAGGGGGCCAATCAGCCCCAGCATTTT.

This clone was observed a single time. The chain employs TRBV28 and TRBJ2-7; perhaps TRBD2 as D (7 bases). This CDR3 contains 15 residues. Germline V CDR1 and CDR2: MDHEN, SYDVKM. V was clipped by 5 bases and J by 4 bases, with 18 bases between them. The CDR3 is CASSPPGGRGYEQYF. Written as DNA, the CDR3 is TGTGCCAGCAGTCCCCCCGGGGGGCGCGGGTACGAGCAGTACTTC. Full variable domain (outside the CDR3, taken from reference TRBV28 and TRBJ2-7): DVKVTQSSRYLVKRTGEKVFLECVQDMDHENMFWYRQDPGLGLRLIYFSYDVKMKEKGDIPEGYSVSREKKERFSLILESASTNQTSMYLCASSPPGGRGYEQYFGPGTRLTVT.

The chain couples TRBV7-2 to TRBJ2-3; D gene uncertain. The CDR3 totals 11 residues. V dropped 2 bases and J dropped 11 bases, with 8 bases sitting between them. The germline gives CDR1 SGHTA, CDR2 FQGNSA. CDR3 nucleotide sequence: TGTGCCAGCAGCTTAACCTCGGGGCAGTATTTT. Translated, it gives CASSLTSGQYF. The full variable domain, rest sourced from reference TRBV7-2 and TRBJ2-3, is GAGVSQSPSNKVTEKGKDVELRCDPISGHTALYWYRQSLGQGLEFLIYFQGNSAPDKSGLPSDRFSAERTGGSVSTLTIQRTQQEDSAVYLCASSLTSGQYFGPGTRLTVL.

The chain joins TRBV11-3 to TRBJ2-7; the D gene is possibly TRBD2 (5 bases). Trimming pared 5 bases from V and 5 bases from J, leaving 19 bases between. This CDR3 spans 15 amino acids. The germline V gene has CDR1 SGHNT and CDR2 YENEEA. CDR3 amino acids: CASSPDMRVNHEQYF. The CDR3 DNA is TGTGCCAGCAGCCCCGACATGAGGGTGAACCACGAGCAGTACTTC.

The chain has TRBV3-1 (or the pseudogene TRBV3-2) and TRBJ2-7; no clear D. In germline, CDR1 is LGHDT, CDR2 YNNKEL (reference sequence). The CDR3 sequence is 12 residues long. Trimming took off 3 bases at V and 0 bases at J, with 3 bases between the two ends. The CDR3, as DNA: TGTGCCAGCAGCCACATCTCCTACGAGCAGTACTTC. Amino acids: CASSHISYEQYF.

A single count supports this clone. V and J are TRBV19 and TRBJ2-5; the D gene is possibly TRBD2 (6 bases). The CDR3 spans 14 residues. Trimming cost V 6 bases and J 5 bases, with 16 bases left between them. CDR1 is LNHDA, CDR2 SQIVND, per germline (reference sequence). This CDR3 reads CASRQMRDSETQYF. CDR3 nucleotide sequence: TGTGCCAGTAGGCAGATGAGGGACTCTGAGACCCAGTACTTC.

This chain uses TRBV28 with TRBJ1-5; possible D gene TRBD1, 6 bases. Germline-derived CDR1 and CDR2 are MDHEN and SYDVKM. The CDR3 totals 15 residues. V was clipped by 2 bases and J by 6 bases, with 14 bases between them. CDR3 amino acids: CASSLRGAGAQPQHF. In DNA, the CDR3 is TGTGCCAGCAGTTTACGGGGTGCGGGGGCTCAGCCCCAGCATTTT.